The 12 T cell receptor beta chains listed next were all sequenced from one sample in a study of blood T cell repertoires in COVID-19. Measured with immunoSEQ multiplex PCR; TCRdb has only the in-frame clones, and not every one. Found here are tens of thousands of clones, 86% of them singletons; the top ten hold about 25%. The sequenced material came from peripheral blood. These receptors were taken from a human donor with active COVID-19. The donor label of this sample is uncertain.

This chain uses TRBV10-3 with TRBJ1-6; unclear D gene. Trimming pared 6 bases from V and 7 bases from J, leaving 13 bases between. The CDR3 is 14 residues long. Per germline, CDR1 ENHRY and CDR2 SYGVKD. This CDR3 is CAISRRGLNSPLHF. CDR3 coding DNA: TGTGCCATCAGCCGCAGAGGCCTAAATTCACCCCTCCACTTT.

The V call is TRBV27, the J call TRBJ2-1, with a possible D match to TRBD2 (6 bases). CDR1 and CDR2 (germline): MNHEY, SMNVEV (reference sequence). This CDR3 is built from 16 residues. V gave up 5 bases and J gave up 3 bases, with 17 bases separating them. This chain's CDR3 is CASSPVGGALYNEQFF. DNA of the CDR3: TGTGCCAGCAGTCCCGTGGGGGGTGCCCTCTACAATGAGCAGTTCTTC.

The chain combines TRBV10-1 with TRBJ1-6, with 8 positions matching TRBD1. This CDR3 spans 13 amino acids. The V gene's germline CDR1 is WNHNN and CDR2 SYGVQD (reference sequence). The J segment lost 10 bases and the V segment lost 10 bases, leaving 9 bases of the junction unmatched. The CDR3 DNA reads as TGCGCCACCCCCGGACAGGGTCGATCACCCCTCCACTTT. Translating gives CATPGQGRSPLHF.

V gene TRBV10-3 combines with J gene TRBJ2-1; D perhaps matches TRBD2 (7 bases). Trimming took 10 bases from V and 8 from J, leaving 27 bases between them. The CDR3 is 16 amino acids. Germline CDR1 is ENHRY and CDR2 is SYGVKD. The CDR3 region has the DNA TGTGCCACCACCCCTGGAGAGAGGGGAGGGGGGGATGAGCAGTTCTTC. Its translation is CATTPGERGGGDEQFF.

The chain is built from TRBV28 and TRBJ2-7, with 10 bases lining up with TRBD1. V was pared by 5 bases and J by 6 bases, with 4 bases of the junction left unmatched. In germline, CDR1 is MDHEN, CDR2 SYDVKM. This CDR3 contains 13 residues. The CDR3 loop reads CASSVGTGAEQYF. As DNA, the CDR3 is TGTGCCAGCAGTGTCGGGACAGGGGCCGAGCAGTACTTC.

Written as DNA, the CDR3 is TGTGCCAGCAGTGAACACAGGGATTCACCCCTCCACTTT. Protein sequence: CASSEHRDSPLHF. This chain uses TRBV2 with TRBJ1-6, with a possible D match to TRBD1 (6 bases). V was shortened by 2 bases and J by 8 bases, with 7 bases between the two germline ends. The germline V gene encodes CDR1 SNHLY and CDR2 FYNNEI. CDR3 size: 13 residues.

This CDR3 is CASSSGGVDSIYEQYF. CDR3 nucleotide sequence: TGTGCCAGCAGCTCCGGGGGAGTGGACTCGATCTACGAGCAGTACTTC. This sequence joins TRBV11-1 and TRBJ2-7, with D maybe TRBD2 (6 bases). CDR1 is SGHAT and CDR2 is FQDESV in the germline V gene (reference sequence). The CDR3 runs 16 residues. V was cut by 4 bases and J by 3 bases, with 19 bases left in between. The entire variable domain, with the rest obtained from reference TRBV11-1 and TRBJ2-7, is as follows: EAEVAQSPRYKITEKSQAVAFWCDPISGHATLYWYRQILGQGPELLVQFQDESVVDDSQLPKDRFSAERLKGVDSTLKIQPAELGDSAMYLCASSSGGVDSIYEQYFGPGTRLTVT.

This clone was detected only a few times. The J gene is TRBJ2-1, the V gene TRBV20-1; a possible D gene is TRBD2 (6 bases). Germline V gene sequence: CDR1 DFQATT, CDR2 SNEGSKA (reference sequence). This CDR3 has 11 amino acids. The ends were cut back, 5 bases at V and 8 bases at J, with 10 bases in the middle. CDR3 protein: CSASSGHEQFF. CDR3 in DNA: TGCAGTGCTTCAAGCGGGCATGAGCAGTTCTTC.

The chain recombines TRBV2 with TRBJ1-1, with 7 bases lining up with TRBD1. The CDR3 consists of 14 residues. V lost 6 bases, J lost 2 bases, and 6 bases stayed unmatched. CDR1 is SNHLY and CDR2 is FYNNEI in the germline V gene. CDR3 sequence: CASSRTGDNTEAFF. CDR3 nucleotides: TGTGCCAGCAGCCGAACAGGGGACAACACTGAAGCTTTCTTT.

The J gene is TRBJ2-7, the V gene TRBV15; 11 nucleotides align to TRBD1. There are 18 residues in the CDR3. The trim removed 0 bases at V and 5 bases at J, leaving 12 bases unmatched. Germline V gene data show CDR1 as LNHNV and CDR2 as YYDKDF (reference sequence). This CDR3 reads CATSRDTPGQGDIHEQYF. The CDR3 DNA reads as TGTGCCACCAGCAGAGATACGCCGGGACAGGGGGATATCCACGAGCAGTACTTC.

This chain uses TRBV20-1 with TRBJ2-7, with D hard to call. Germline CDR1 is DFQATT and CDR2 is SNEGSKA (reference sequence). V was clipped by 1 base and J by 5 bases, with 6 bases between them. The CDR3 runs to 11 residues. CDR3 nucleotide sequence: TGCAGTGCTAGAGCCGGTCACGAGCAGTACTTC. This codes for CSARAGHEQYF.

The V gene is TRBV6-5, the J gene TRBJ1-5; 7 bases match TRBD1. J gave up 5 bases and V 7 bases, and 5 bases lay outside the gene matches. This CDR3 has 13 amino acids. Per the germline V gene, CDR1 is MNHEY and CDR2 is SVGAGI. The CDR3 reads CASTVTGYQPQHF. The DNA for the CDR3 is TGTGCCAGCACCGTGACAGGGTATCAGCCCCAGCATTTT.